This passage covers 23 T cell receptor beta chains from one sample sequenced in a study of blood T cell repertoires in COVID-19. Only in-frame clones appear in the TCRdb table, and some are missing; sequencing was by immunoSEQ multiplex PCR. The sample records a few hundred thousand clones, more than 85% being singletons. Sequences were obtained from PBMCs or T cells enriched from blood (not recorded which). The receptors originated from a woman under 40 who had recovered from COVID-19.

The chain carries TRBV15 and TRBJ2-1, with 8 positions matching TRBD2. Unmatched junction bases numbered 8, after V lost 1 base and J lost 9 bases. From germline, CDR1 is LNHNV and CDR2 YYDKDF (reference sequence). The CDR3 spans 15 residues. The CDR3 nucleotides are TGTGCCACCAGCAGAGGCCCGGGGGGGCCACGTGAGCAGTTCTTC. Protein product: CATSRGPGGPREQFF.

With respect to this clone: The same CDR3 arises from other DNA sequences in this sample as well. V gene TRBV7-2 combines with J gene TRBJ2-7, with D perhaps matching TRBD2 (6 bases). V gave up 0 bases and J gave up 1 base, with 7 bases separating them. CDR3 length: 14 residues. Germline V gene lookup returns CDR1 SGHTA and CDR2 FQGNSA. CDR3: CASSLAGGSYEQYF. The CDR3 DNA sequence: TGTGCCAGCAGCTTAGCGGGAGGTTCCTACGAGCAGTACTTC.

The table lists this clone with a count of one. Other nucleotide sequences from this sample produce the same CDR3. The V gene is TRBV28, the J gene TRBJ2-7; D remains ambiguous. Per the germline V gene, CDR1 is MDHEN and CDR2 is SYDVKM. This CDR3 region has 12 residues. With 5 bases removed from V and 1 base from J, the gap between germline ends came to 6 bases. CDR3 residues: CASSVFSYEQYF. CDR3 nucleotides: TGTGCCAGCAGTGTCTTTTCCTACGAGCAGTACTTC.

The V and J genes are TRBV6-5 and TRBJ1-1; D is perhaps TRBD1 (5 bases). Looked up from germline, CDR1 is MNHEY and CDR2 is SVGAGI. The CDR3 length is 15 residues. V was clipped by 2 bases and J by 3 bases, with 13 bases between them. The CDR3: CASSYGLGRYTEAFF. As DNA, the CDR3 is TGTGCCAGCAGTTACGGTCTGGGGCGATACACTGAAGCTTTCTTT.

The chain links TRBV5-1 to TRBJ2-5, with a possible D match to TRBD2 (5 bases). The V end lost 0 bases, the J end lost 5 bases, and 11 bases lay between the germline ends. Germline V CDR1 and CDR2: SGHRS, YFSETQ. The CDR3 contains 14 residues. The chain's CDR3 is CASSLGTAIETQYF. The CDR3 DNA reads as TGCGCCAGCAGCTTGGGGACTGCCATTGAGACCCAGTACTTC.

The chain links TRBV25-1 to TRBJ2-5; the D gene is possibly TRBD2 (5 bases). V was cut by 2 bases and J by 5 bases, with 9 bases left in between. Germline V gives CDR1 MGHDK, CDR2 SYGVNS. The CDR3 is made up of 13 amino acids. CDR3 in amino acids: CASSETTGETQYF. For the CDR3, the DNA is TGTGCCAGCAGTGAAACCACGGGGGAGACCCAGTACTTC.

The chain has TRBV19 and TRBJ2-7, with TRBD2 matching 9 bases. From germline, CDR1 is LNHDA and CDR2 SQIVND (reference sequence). The CDR3 totals 14 residues. J lost 6 bases, V lost 4 bases, and 7 bases had no gene match. This CDR3 reads CASSNPGLASEQYF. The CDR3, as DNA: TGTGCCAGTAGTAACCCCGGACTAGCGAGCGAGCAGTACTTC.

The chain has TRBV21-1 and TRBJ2-2; the D call TRBD2 from the table was never checked on the DNA. TRBV21-1 is classified as a pseudogene. The CDR3 runs to 17 residues. The CDR3 protein is CASSGKPRTRRTGELFF. As DNA, the CDR3 is TGTGCCAGCAGCGGAAAACCGAGGACCAGGAGGACCGGGGAGCTGTTTTTT.

V is TRBV7-6 and J is TRBJ2-7, with D maybe TRBD2 (6 bases). Trimming took off 5 bases at V and 1 base at J, with 15 bases between the two ends. The germline CDR1 and CDR2 sequences are SGHVS and FNYEAQ. The CDR3 is 15 residues long. The CDR3 coding sequence is TGTGCCAGCAGCCCCCACCGGGACTCGTCCTACGAGCAGTACTTC. It specifies CASSPHRDSSYEQYF.

The genes are TRBV9 and TRBJ1-1; D is unclear. V lost 0 bases, J lost 3 bases, and 12 bases lay in between. The germline V gene has CDR1 SGDLS and CDR2 YYNGEE. This CDR3 has 15 residues. DNA of the CDR3: TGTGCCAGCAGCGTAGATCCACAGATAGACACTGAAGCTTTCTTT. Translation: CASSVDPQIDTEAFF. The full variable domain, rest sourced from reference TRBV9 and TRBJ1-1, is DSGVTQTPKHLITATGQRVTLRCSPRSGDLSVYWYQQSLDQGLQFLIQYYNGEERAKGNILERFSAQQFPDLHSELNLSSLELGDSALYFCASSVDPQIDTEAFFGQGTRLTVV.

V gene TRBV11-2 combines with J gene TRBJ1-1; tentative D call: TRBD1 (6 bases). Germline assignment: CDR1 SGHAT and CDR2 FQNNGV. V lost 4 bases and J lost 7, with 10 bases in between. The length of the CDR3 is 12 residues. This CDR3 is CASSSDSHEAFF. The CDR3 DNA reads as TGTGCCAGCAGCTCGGACAGTCATGAAGCTTTCTTT.

Note on this clone: One end of the junction varies from germline; a read error may be responsible. The chain recombines TRBV7-7 with TRBJ2-1; 7 bases line up with TRBD2. The CDR3 totals 17 residues. The germline CDR1 and CDR2 sequences are SSHAT and FNYEAQ (reference sequence). CDR3 nucleotide sequence: TGTGCTAGCAGCCCCTACTGGACGAGCGGGGCCTACAATGAGCAGTTCTTC. Translating gives CASSPYWTSGAYNEQFF.

V and J are TRBV9 and TRBJ2-6; 12 bases are shared with TRBD1. Germline assignment: CDR1 SGDLS and CDR2 YYNGEE. This CDR3 contains 17 residues. V gave up 3 bases and J gave up 2 bases; unmatched junction bases: 3. The chain's CDR3 is CASSGGTGGAGANVLTF. The CDR3 bases are TGTGCCAGCAGCGGCGGGACAGGGGGCGCTGGGGCCAACGTCCTGACTTTC.

This sequence joins TRBV12-3 or TRBV12-4 and TRBJ1-2; TRBD1 agrees at 7 bases. CDR3 length equals 13 residues. Trimming at V came to 3 bases and at J to 5 bases, leaving 3 bases not matched to a gene. The CDR3 is CASSFEGAYGYTF. In DNA form, the CDR3 reads TGTGCCAGCAGTTTTGAGGGGGCGTATGGCTACACCTTC.

J is TRBJ2-2 and V is TRBV19, with D possibly TRBD1 on 5 matching bases. The CDR3 loop spans 11 amino acids. V was shortened by 9 bases and J by 8 bases, with 10 bases between the two germline ends. Germline V CDR1 and CDR2: LNHDA, SQIVND (reference sequence). CDR3 sequence (DNA): TGTGCCAGCTCCAGACAGGGGGAGCTGTTTTTT. Protein sequence: CASSRQGELFF.

The V and J genes are TRBV5-1 and TRBJ1-5; 8 nucleotides agree with TRBD1. Losses at the gene ends were 4 bases for V and 0 bases for J; bases not matched to a gene: 24. The CDR3 loop spans 22 amino acids. Germline V lookup: CDR1 SGHRS, CDR2 YFSETQ. The CDR3 DNA sequence: TGCGCCAGCAGCCACCAGTATCTGAGAAACCGGGACAGGAGATATAGCAATCAGCCCCAGCATTTT. This codes for CASSHQYLRNRDRRYSNQPQHF.

V usage is TRBV29-1 and J usage is TRBJ2-7, with 7 bases that match TRBD1. CDR3 length: 13 amino acids. The junction had 5 bases not matched to a gene; V was cut back by 6 bases and J by 0 bases. Germline-derived CDR1 and CDR2 are SQVTM and ANQGSEA. The CDR3 coding sequence is TGCAGCGTGGGACAGCTGACCTCCTACGAGCAGTACTTC. Protein sequence: CSVGQLTSYEQYF.

This clone appeared once. V usage is TRBV15 and J usage is TRBJ2-7; D might be TRBD2 (6 bases). Germline assignment: CDR1 LNHNV and CDR2 YYDKDF (reference sequence). This CDR3 spans 13 amino acids. Trimming took off 3 bases at V and 7 bases at J, with 13 bases between the two ends. CDR3: CATSSGLAREQYF. The CDR3 coding sequence is TGTGCCACCAGCAGTGGGCTAGCGCGTGAGCAGTACTTC. Full variable domain (remainder filled in from reference TRBV15 and TRBJ2-7): DAMVIQNPRYQVTQFGKPVTLSCSQTLNHNVMYWYQQKSSQAPKLLFHYYDKDFNNEADTPDNFQSRRPNTSFCFLDIRSPGLGDTAMYLCATSSGLAREQYFGPGTRLTVT.

The chain links TRBV5-6 to TRBJ1-1; D remains unclear. Trimming removed 4 bases from V and 7 bases from J, with 17 bases in between. The CDR3 length is 14 residues. Germline CDR1 SGHDT, CDR2 YYEEEE. CDR3 amino acids: CASSLVGRGIEAFF. As DNA, the CDR3 is TGTGCCAGCAGCCTCGTGGGCCGGGGAATTGAAGCTTTCTTT.

This clone was detected a few times. The rearrangement uses TRBV6-5 and TRBJ1-1; D remains unclear. V lost 6 bases and J lost 5, with 19 bases in between. Germline V gene data show CDR1 as MNHEY and CDR2 as SVGAGI. The CDR3 consists of 15 residues. The CDR3 here is CASSSRPHGGTEAFF. The CDR3, as DNA: TGTGCCAGCAGCAGTCGGCCCCACGGCGGAACTGAAGCTTTCTTT.

The chain couples TRBV19 to TRBJ2-3; the D gene is possibly TRBD2 (6 bases). Germline values: CDR1 LNHDA, CDR2 SQIVND (reference sequence). The CDR3 has 17 amino acids. Trimming left V 1 base short and J 4 bases short, with 18 bases between. Written as DNA, the CDR3 is TGTGCCAGTAGTATAGGCAGGGCGGGACGAGGGGCAGATACGCAGTATTTT. It codes for CASSIGRAGRGADTQYF.

The rearrangement uses TRBV5-6 and TRBJ1-6; 7 nucleotides agree with TRBD1. The CDR3 sequence is 15 residues long. Trimming removed 2 bases from V and 7 bases from J; junction bases left unmatched: 6. Germline values: CDR1 SGHDT, CDR2 YYEEEE. The CDR3 coding sequence is TGTGCCAGCAGCTTTGGGGACAGCCTAAATTCACCCCTCCACTTT. Its translation: CASSFGDSLNSPLHF.

The chain recombines TRBV7-2 with TRBJ2-2, with 11 nucleotides matching TRBD2. V shed 5 bases, J shed 5 bases, and the junction held 4 bases outside the gene matches. The CDR3 extends over 15 amino acids. CDR1 is SGHTA and CDR2 is FQGNSA in the germline V gene. CDR3: CASSPRLAGTGELFF. Written as DNA, the CDR3 is TGTGCCAGCAGCCCGCGACTAGCGGGAACCGGGGAGCTGTTTTTT.